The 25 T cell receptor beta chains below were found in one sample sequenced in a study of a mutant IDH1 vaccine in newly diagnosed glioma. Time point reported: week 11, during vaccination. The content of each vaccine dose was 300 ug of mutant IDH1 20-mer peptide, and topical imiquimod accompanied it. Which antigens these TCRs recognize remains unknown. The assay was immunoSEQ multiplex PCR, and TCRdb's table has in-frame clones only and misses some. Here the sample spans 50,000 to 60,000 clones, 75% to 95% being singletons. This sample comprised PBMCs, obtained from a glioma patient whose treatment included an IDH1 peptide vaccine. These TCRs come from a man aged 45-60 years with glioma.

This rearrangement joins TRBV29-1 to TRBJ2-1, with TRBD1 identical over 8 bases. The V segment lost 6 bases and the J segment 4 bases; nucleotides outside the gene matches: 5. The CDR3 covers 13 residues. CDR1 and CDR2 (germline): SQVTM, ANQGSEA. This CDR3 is CSVGTGGYNEQFF. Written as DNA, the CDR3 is TGCAGCGTGGGGACAGGAGGGTACAATGAGCAGTTCTTC.

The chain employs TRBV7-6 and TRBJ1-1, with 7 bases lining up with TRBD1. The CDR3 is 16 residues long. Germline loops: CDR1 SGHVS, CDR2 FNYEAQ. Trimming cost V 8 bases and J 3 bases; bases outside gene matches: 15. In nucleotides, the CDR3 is TGTGCCAGCCGTACAGGGGCGAATGAACCCTACACTGAAGCTTTCTTT. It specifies CASRTGANEPYTEAFF.

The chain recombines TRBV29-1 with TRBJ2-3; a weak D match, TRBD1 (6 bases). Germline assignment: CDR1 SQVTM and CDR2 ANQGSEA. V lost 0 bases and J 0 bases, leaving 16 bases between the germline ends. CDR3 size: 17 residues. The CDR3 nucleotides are TGCAGCGTTGAAGATCGACACGGACAGTTCAGCACAGATACGCAGTATTTT. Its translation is CSVEDRHGQFSTDTQYF.

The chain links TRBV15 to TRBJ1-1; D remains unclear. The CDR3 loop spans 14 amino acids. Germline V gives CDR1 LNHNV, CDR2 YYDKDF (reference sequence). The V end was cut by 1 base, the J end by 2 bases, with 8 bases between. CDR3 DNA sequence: TGTGCCACCAGCAGAGTGGCGAGCAACACTGAAGCTTTCTTT. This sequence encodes CATSRVASNTEAFF.

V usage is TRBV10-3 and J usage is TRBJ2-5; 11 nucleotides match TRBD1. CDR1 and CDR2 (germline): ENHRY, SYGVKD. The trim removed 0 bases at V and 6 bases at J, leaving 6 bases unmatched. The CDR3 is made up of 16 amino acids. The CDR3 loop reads CAISESGTGGMKTQYF. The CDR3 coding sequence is TGTGCCATCAGTGAGTCCGGGACAGGGGGAATGAAGACCCAGTACTTC.

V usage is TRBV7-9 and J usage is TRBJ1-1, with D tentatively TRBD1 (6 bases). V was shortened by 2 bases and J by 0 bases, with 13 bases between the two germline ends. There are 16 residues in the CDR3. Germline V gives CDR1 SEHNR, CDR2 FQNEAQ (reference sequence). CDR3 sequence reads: CASSLLQGPMNTEAFF. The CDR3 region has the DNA TGTGCCAGCAGCTTATTACAGGGCCCAATGAACACTGAAGCTTTCTTT.

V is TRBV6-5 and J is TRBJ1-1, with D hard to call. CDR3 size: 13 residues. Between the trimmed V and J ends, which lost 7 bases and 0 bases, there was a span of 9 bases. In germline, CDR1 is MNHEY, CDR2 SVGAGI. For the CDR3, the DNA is TGTGCCAGCAATCACCCTATGAACACTGAAGCTTTCTTT. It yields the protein CASNHPMNTEAFF.

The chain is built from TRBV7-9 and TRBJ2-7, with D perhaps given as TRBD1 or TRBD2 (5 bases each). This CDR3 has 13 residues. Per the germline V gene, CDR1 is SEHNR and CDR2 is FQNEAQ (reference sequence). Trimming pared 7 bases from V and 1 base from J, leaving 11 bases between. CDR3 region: CASTLGPSYEQYF. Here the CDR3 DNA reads TGTGCCAGCACCCTGGGACCATCCTACGAGCAGTACTTC. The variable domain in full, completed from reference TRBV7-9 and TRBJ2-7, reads DTGVSQNPRHKITKRGQNVTFRCDPISEHNRLYWYRQTLGQGPEFLTYFQNEAQLEKSRLLSDRFSAERPKGSFSTLEIQRTEQGDSAMYLCASTLGPSYEQYFGPGTRLTVT.

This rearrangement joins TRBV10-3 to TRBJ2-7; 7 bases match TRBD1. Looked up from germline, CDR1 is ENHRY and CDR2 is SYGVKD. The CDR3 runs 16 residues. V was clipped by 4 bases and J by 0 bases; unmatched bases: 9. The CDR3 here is CAISASDRDLSYEQYF. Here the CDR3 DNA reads TGTGCCATCAGTGCTTCAGACAGGGATCTCTCCTACGAGCAGTACTTC.

The DNA of the CDR3 is TGTGCCTGGAGTGTAGGGACTAGCGGAAACAATGAGCAGTTCTTC. Translated: CAWSVGTSGNNEQFF. This rearrangement joins TRBV30 to TRBJ2-1; 11 bases map to TRBD2. Germline V gives CDR1 GTSNPN, CDR2 SVGIG (reference sequence). The CDR3 loop spans 15 amino acids. Losses at the gene ends were 0 bases for V and 5 bases for J; bases not matched to a gene: 3.

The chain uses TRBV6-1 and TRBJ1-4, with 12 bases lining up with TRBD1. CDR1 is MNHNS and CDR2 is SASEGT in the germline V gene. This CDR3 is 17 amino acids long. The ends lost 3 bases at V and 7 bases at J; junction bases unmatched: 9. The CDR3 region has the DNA TGTGCCAGCAGTGAGGGACAGGGGGCGCGGTTGGTTGAAAAACTGTTTTTT. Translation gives CASSEGQGARLVEKLFF.

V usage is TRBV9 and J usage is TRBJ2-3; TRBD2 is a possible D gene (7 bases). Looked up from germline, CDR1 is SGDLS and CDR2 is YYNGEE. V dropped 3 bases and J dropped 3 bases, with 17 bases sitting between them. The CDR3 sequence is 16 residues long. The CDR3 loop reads CASSEIGGGLTDTQYF. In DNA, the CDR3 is TGTGCCAGCAGCGAAATAGGGGGGGGGCTGACAGATACGCAGTATTTT.

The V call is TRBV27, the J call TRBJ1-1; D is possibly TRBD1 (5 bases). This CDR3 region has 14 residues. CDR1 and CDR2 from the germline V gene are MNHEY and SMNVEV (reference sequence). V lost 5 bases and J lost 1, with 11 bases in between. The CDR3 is CASSEQVWNTEAFF. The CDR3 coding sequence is TGTGCCAGCAGTGAACAGGTCTGGAACACTGAAGCTTTCTTT.

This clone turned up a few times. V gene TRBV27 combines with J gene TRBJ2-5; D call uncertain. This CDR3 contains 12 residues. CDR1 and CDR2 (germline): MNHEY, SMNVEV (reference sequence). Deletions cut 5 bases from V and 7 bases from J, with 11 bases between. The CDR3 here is CASSAPRGTQYF. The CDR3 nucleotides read TGTGCCAGCAGTGCACCCCGTGGGACCCAGTACTTC.

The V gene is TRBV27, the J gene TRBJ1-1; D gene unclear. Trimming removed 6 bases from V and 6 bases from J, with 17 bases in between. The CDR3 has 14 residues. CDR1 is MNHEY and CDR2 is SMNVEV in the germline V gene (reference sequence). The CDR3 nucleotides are TGTGCCAGCAGCAACCCCGCACAAACGGCTGAAGCTTTCTTT. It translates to CASSNPAQTAEAFF.

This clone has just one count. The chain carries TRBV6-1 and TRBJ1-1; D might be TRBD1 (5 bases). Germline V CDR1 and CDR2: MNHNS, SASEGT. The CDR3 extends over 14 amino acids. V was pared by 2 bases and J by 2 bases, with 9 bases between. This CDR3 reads CASSEQGSNTEAFF. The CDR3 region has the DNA TGTGCCAGCAGTGAACAGGGAAGTAACACTGAAGCTTTCTTT.

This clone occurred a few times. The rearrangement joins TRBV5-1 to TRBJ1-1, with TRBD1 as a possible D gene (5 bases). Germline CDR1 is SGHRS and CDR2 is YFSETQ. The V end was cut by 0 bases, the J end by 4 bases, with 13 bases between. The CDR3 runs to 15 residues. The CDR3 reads CASSLVQGGITEAFF. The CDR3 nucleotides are TGCGCCAGCAGCTTGGTGCAGGGCGGAATCACTGAAGCTTTCTTT.

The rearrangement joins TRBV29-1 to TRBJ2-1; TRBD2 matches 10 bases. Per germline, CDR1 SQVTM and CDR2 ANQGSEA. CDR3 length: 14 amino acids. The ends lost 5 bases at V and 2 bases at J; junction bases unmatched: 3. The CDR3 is CSVPSGSTYNEQFF. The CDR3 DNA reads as TGCAGCGTTCCTAGCGGGAGTACCTACAATGAGCAGTTCTTC.

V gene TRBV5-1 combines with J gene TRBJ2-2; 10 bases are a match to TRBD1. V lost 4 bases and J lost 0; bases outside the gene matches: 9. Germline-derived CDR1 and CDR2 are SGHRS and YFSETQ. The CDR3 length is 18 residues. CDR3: CASSPRTGGPSNTGELFF. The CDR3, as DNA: TGCGCCAGCAGCCCTAGGACAGGGGGGCCTTCGAACACCGGGGAGCTGTTTTTT.

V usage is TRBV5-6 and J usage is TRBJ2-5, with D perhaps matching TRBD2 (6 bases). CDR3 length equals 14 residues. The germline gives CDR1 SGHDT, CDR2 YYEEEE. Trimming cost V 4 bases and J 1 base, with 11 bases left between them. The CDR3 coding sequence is TGTGCCAGCAGCCGCGGACTACGCCAAGAGACCCAGTACTTC. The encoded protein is CASSRGLRQETQYF.

In nucleotides, the CDR3 is TGTGCCAGCAGCCGAGGGACAGATAACTATGGCTACACCTTC. Its protein is CASSRGTDNYGYTF. The chain uses TRBV5-5 and TRBJ1-2; the match to TRBD1 covers 7 bases. The trim removed 4 bases at V and 1 base at J, leaving 4 bases unmatched. The V gene's germline CDR1 is SGHKS and CDR2 YYEKEE (reference sequence). The CDR3 is made up of 14 amino acids.

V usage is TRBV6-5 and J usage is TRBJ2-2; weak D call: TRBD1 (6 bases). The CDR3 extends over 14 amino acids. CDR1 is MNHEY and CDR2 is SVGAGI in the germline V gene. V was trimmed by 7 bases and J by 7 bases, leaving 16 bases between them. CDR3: CASTQGGGYGELFF. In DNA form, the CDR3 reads TGTGCCAGCACACAGGGTGGGGGTTACGGGGAGCTGTTTTTT.

The CDR3 DNA is TGTGCCAGCAGCTCTCCTAACACAGATACGCAGTATTTT. Protein product: CASSSPNTDTQYF. The genes are TRBV7-2 and TRBJ2-3, with no clear D. From germline, CDR1 is SGHTA and CDR2 FQGNSA. There are 13 residues in the CDR3. V lost 4 bases to trimming and J lost 2 bases, with 7 bases between them.

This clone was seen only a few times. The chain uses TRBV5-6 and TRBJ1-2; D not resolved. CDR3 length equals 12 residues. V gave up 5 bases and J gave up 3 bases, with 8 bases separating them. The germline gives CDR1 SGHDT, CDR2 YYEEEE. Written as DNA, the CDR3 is TGTGCCAGCAGTCAGGATGACTATGGCTACACCTTC. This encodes CASSQDDYGYTF.

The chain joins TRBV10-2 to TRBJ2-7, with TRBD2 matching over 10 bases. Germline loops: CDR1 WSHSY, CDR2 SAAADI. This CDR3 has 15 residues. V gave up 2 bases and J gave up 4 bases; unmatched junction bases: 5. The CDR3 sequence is CASSEGSGGPYEQYF. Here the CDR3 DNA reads TGCGCCAGCAGTGAGGGTAGCGGGGGGCCATACGAGCAGTACTTC.